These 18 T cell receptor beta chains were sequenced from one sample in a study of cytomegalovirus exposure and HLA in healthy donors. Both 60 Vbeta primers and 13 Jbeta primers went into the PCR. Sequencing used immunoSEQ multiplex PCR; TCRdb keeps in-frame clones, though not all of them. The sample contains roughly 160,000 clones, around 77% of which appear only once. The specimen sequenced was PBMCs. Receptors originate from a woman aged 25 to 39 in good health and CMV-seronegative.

CDR3 in amino acids: CASSLGRRVDGYTF. CDR3 coding DNA: TGTGCCAGCAGCCTTGGGAGGAGGGTAGACGGCTACACCTTC. The genes are TRBV11-1 and TRBJ1-2; D gene ambiguous. Trimming removed 5 bases at V and 8 bases at J, with 18 bases between. CDR1 SGHAT and CDR2 FQDESV come from the germline V gene (reference sequence). The length of the CDR3 is 14 residues.

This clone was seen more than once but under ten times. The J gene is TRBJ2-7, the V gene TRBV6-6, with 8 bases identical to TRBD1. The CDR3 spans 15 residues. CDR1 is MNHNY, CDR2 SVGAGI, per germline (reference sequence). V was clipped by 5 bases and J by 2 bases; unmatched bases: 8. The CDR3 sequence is CASSAGQGPTYEQYF. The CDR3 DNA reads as TGTGCCAGCAGTGCCGGACAGGGTCCTACCTACGAGCAGTACTTC.

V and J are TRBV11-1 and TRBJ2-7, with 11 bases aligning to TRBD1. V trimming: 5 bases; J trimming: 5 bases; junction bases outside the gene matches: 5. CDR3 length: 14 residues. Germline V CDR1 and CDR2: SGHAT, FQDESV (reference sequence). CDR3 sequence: CASSARDRGNEQYF. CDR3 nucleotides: TGTGCCAGCAGCGCCCGGGACAGGGGGAACGAGCAGTACTTC.

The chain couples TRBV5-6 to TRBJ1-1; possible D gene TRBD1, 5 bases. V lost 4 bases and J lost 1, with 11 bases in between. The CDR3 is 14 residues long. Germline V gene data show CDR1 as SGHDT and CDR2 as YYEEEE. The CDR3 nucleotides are TGTGCCAGCAGCACCGGACACAAGAACACTGAAGCTTTCTTT. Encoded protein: CASSTGHKNTEAFF.

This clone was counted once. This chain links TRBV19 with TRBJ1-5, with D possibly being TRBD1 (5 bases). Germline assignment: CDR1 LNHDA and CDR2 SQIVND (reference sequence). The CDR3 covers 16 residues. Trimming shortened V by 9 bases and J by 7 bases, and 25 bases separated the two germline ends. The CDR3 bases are TGTGCCAGCCCAGAAGTTCATGGGGGGACGTGGCAGCCCCAGCATTTT. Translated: CASPEVHGGTWQPQHF.

DNA of the CDR3: TGTGCCAGCAGTCCGGCCGGGGGCTATGGCTACACCTTC. Translated, it gives CASSPAGGYGYTF. The chain combines TRBV27 with TRBJ1-2; tentative D call: TRBD1 (5 bases). This CDR3 comprises 13 residues. With 5 bases removed from V and 4 bases from J, the gap between germline ends came to 11 bases. The germline V gene encodes CDR1 MNHEY and CDR2 SMNVEV (reference sequence).

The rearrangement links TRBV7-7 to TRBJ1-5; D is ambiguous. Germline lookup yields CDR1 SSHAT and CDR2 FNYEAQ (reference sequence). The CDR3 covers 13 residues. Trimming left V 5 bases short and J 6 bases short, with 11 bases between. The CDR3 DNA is TGTGCCAGCAGCCCCGAGGAGGGTCAGCCCCAGCATTTT. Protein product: CASSPEEGQPQHF.

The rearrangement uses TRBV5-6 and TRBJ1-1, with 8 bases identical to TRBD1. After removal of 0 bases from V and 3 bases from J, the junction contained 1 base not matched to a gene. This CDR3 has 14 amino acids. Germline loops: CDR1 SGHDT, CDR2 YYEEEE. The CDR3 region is CASSLGTGYTEAFF. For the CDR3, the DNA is TGTGCCAGCAGCTTGGGGACAGGGTACACTGAAGCTTTCTTT. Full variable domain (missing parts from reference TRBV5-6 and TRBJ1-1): DAGVTQSPTHLIKTRGQQVTLRCSPKSGHDTVSWYQQALGQGPQFIFQYYEEEERQRGNFPDRFSGHQFPNYSSELNVNALLLGDSALYLCASSLGTGYTEAFFGQGTRLTVV.

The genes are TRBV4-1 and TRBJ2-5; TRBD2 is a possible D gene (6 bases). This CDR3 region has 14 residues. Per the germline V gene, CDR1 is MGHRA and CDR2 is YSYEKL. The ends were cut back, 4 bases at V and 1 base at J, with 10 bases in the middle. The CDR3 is CASSRLVLQETQYF. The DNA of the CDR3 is TGCGCCAGCAGCCGACTAGTACTCCAAGAGACCCAGTACTTC.

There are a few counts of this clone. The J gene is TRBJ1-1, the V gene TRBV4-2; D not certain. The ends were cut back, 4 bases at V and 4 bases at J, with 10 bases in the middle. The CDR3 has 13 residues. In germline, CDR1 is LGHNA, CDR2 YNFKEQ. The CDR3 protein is CASSPRGSTEAFF. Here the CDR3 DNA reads TGTGCCAGCAGCCCCCGGGGTAGCACTGAAGCTTTCTTT.

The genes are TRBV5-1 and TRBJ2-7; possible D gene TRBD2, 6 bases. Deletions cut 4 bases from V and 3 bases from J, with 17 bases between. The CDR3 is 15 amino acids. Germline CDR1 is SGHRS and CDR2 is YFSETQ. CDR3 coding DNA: TGCGCCAGCAGCGGAGGACTACCGGGATTCTACGAGCAGTACTTC. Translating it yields CASSGGLPGFYEQYF.

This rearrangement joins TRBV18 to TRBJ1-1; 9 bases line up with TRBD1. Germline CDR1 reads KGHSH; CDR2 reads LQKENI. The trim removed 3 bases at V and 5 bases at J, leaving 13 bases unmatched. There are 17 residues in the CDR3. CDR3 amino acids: CASSPRTGARVSTEAFF. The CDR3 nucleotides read TGTGCCAGCTCACCGAGGACAGGGGCCCGTGTGTCAACTGAAGCTTTCTTT.

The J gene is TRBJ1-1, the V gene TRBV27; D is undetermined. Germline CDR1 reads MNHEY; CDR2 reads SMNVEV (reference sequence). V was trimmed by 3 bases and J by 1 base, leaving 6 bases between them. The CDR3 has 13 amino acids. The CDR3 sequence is CASSFARNTEAFF. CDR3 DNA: TGTGCCAGCAGTTTTGCCAGGAACACTGAAGCTTTCTTT.

The chain's CDR3 is CASSLGLANEQFF. CDR3 nucleotides: TGCGCCAGCAGCTTGGGACTAGCAAATGAGCAGTTCTTC. The J gene is TRBJ2-1, the V gene TRBV5-1, with 7 bases aligning to TRBD2. CDR1 is SGHRS, CDR2 YFSETQ, per germline. J was trimmed by 7 bases and V by 0 bases; bases with no gene match: 1. This CDR3 spans 13 amino acids.

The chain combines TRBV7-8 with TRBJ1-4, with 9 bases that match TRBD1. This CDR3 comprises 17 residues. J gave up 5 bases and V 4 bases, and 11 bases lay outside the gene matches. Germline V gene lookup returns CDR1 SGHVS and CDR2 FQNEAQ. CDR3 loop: CASSSNRDRARNEKLFF. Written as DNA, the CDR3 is TGTGCCAGCAGCTCGAACCGGGACAGGGCCAGAAATGAAAAACTGTTTTTT.

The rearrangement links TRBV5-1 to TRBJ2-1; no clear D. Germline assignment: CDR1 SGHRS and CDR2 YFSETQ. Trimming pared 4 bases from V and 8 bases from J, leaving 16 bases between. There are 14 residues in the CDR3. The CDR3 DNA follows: TGCGCCAGCAGCGGAAAAACTGAGGTTGATGAGCAGTTCTTC. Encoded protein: CASSGKTEVDEQFF.

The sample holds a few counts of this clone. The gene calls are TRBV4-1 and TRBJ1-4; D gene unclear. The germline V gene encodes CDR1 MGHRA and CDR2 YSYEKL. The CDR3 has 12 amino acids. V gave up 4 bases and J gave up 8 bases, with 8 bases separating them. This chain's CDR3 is CASSRNREKLFF. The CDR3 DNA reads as TGCGCCAGCAGCCGAAACAGAGAAAAACTGTTTTTT.

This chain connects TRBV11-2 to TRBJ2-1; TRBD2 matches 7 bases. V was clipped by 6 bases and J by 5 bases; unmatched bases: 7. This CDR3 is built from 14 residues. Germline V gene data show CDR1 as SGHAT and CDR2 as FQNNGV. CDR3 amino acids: CASRSVGTNNEQFF. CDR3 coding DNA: TGTGCCAGCAGATCCGTGGGGACTAACAATGAGCAGTTCTTC.